These T cell receptor beta chains were read from a single sample in a study of pediatric ulcerative colitis. Measured with immunoSEQ multiplex PCR; TCRdb has only the in-frame clones, and not every one. The sample includes some 60,000 clones, around 80% seen only once; the top ten take 5% to 5.5%. The sequencing sample was made of blood. These receptors were taken from a boy aged 5-17 years with moderate ulcerative colitis. Both conserved end residues are trimmed from each CDR3. The order of the fields is V gene, clone size, J gene, CDR3 protein. A row's size may be missing; if present it is once, few, many or a size class.

>TRBV27|-|TRBJ2-7
ASSLSIQGLSYEQY
>TRBV7-2|-|TRBJ1-3
ASTLKQRGDGAIY
>TRBV2|once|TRBJ2-3
ASSDRILRSTDTQY
>TRBV5-3|-|TRBJ1-3
ARSSGWTSGNTIY
>TRBV10-3|-|TRBJ2-3
AISNLPSDTQY
>TRBV2|-|TRBJ2-7
ASSELLAGVSEQY
>TRBV7-3|few|TRBJ1-1
ASSLTTGNTEAF
>TRBV7-9|few|TRBJ1-5
ASSLAAGGRGNQPQH
>TRBV4-3|-|TRBJ2-7
ASSQDEGWGYEQY
>TRBV19|-|TRBJ1-1
ASTSLGGNTEAF
>TRBV15|medium-sized|TRBJ1-2
ATSREMTDWVFGYT
>TRBV5-4|few|TRBJ1-1
ASSKASRNTEAF
>TRBV6-6|-|TRBJ1-2
ASIQGTGGDGYT
>TRBV2|-|TRBJ1-2
ASRGDREYYGYT
>TRBV5-1|-|TRBJ1-1
ASSVTDTNTEAF
>TRBV27|-|TRBJ2-5
ASGHGTGETQY
>TRBV7-2|-|TRBJ2-1
ASSQSGSSYNEQF
>TRBV6-1|-|TRBJ1-1
ASSEFGTAIIGTEAF
>TRBV19|once|TRBJ2-3
ASSVRGRPSTDTQY
>TRBV5-1|-|TRBJ2-7
ASSLVRGSEQY
>TRBV4-3|few|TRBJ1-1
ASSQGAGRMNTEAF
>TRBV25-1|-|TRBJ2-1
ASSVAGVRNEQF
>TRBV5-8|few|TRBJ1-2
ASSLDGYT
>TRBV19|-|TRBJ2-7
ASSIVAGPQYEQY
>TRBV7-8|-|TRBJ2-7
ASSLAGILNDEQY
>TRBV7-2|once|TRBJ1-1
ASSYRGSTEAF
>TRBV27|few|TRBJ2-7
ASSPRGLREQY
>TRBV10-2|few|TRBJ1-2
ASSEGLRYGYT
>TRBV7-2|-|TRBJ1-4
ASTSPRGEKLF
>TRBV5-6|-|TRBJ2-3
ASSFAGSYDTQY
>TRBV27|-|TRBJ1-1
ASSLTGLTEAF
>TRBV6-6|once|TRBJ1-2
ASSYTATGNGYT
>TRBV6-5|once|TRBJ2-3
ASNDLGMADTQY
>TRBV29-1|-|TRBJ2-3
SVVEGSTPGDTQY
>TRBV11-2|-|TRBJ2-7
ASSRQGYEQY
>TRBV4-1|-|TRBJ2-7
ASSQDTPRGASGEQY
>TRBV19|-|TRBJ2-3
ASTLAGSSTDTQY
>TRBV6-5|-|TRBJ2-5
ASSYSERGGLYMD
>TRBV6-1|-|TRBJ1-2
ASSALGQGASGGYT
>TRBV19|-|TRBJ1-3
ASNTPGQGAESGNTIY
>TRBV6-5|-|TRBJ1-2
ASSYSRGSDYGYT
>TRBV14|once|TRBJ1-6
ASSQEVGQLSPLH
>TRBV7-9|-|TRBJ1-1
ASSPRDRARTEAF
>TRBV5-4|-|TRBJ2-5
ASSPGAAGGQETQY
>TRBV7-9|-|TRBJ1-2
ASSFFYGYT
>TRBV19|-|TRBJ1-5
ASSWGRSNQPQH
>TRBV10-3|-|TRBJ1-4
AISAQGVTNEKLF
>TRBV29-1|-|TRBJ1-1
SGGGEMNTEAF
>TRBV18|-|TRBJ2-2
ASSLRGQDTGELF
>TRBV9|few|TRBJ1-1
ASSYITVNTEAF
>TRBV11-2|once|TRBJ1-1
ASSLEPFDTEAF
>TRBV5-1|-|TRBJ1-2
ASSPGTAFPNKEGYT
>TRBV5-6|-|TRBJ1-1
ASSGGTEAF
>TRBV19|once|TRBJ1-2
ASNRDRNYGYT
>TRBV7-2|-|TRBJ1-1
ASSLKEPSRLPGTEAF
>TRBV7-9|-|TRBJ1-1
ASSAGRIEAF
>TRBV5-1|-|TRBJ2-7
ASSPEGLEQY